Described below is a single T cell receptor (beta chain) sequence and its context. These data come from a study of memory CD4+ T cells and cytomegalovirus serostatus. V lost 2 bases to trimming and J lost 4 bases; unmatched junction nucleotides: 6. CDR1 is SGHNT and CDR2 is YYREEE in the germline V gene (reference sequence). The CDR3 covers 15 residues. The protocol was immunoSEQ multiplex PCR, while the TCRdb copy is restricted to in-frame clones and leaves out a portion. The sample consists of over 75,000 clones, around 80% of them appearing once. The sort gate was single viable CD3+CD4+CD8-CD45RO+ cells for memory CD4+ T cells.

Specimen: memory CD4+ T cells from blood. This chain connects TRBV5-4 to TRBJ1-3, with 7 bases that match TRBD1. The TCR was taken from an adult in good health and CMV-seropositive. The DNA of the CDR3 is TGTGCCAGCAGCTTAGACAGGGCTGCCGGAAACACCATATATTTT. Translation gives CASSLDRAAGNTIYF.